These 30 T cell receptor beta chains share one sample of origin, sequenced in a study of memory CD4+ T cells and cytomegalovirus serostatus (dated 2019 in TCRdb). Single viable CD3+CD4+CD8-CD45RO+ cells were sorted as memory CD4+ T cells on a FACSAria II. Library construction relied on the immunoSEQ multiplex PCR assay. TCRdb's version of the immuneACCESS table is confined to in-frame rearrangements and falls short of the full clone set. An unresolved V gene accounts for under half of the shortfall where checked; the remainder is of unknown origin. Counted in this sample were 85,000 to 100,000 clones; over 70% of them appeared once. The top ten clonotypes cover 3.5% to 4% of the sample. What was sequenced was memory CD4+ T cells from blood. Receptor source: an adult in good health and CMV-seropositive.

The chain carries TRBV6-1 and TRBJ1-4; TRBD1 is a possible D gene (6 bases). The CDR3 runs to 14 residues. Trimming left V 5 bases short and J 8 bases short, with 15 bases between. The germline CDR1 and CDR2 sequences are MNHNS and SASEGT. The CDR3: CASSLGQNWEKLFF. CDR3 DNA sequence: TGTGCCAGCAGTCTCGGACAGAATTGGGAAAAACTGTTTTTT.

CDR3 sequence: CASSLQGVGNTEAFF. CDR3 nucleotides: TGTGCCAGCAGCCTACAGGGTGTCGGGAACACTGAAGCTTTCTTT. J is TRBJ1-1 and V is TRBV7-8, with TRBD1 as a possible D gene (6 bases). V was trimmed by 5 bases and J by 1 base, leaving 14 bases between them. Germline V CDR1 and CDR2: SGHVS, FQNEAQ. The CDR3 totals 15 residues.

V is TRBV5-6 and J is TRBJ2-3; 15 bases align to TRBD2. With V trimmed by 4 bases and J by 9 bases, 15 bases remained unmatched. The CDR3 loop spans 18 amino acids. Germline CDR1 reads SGHDT; CDR2 reads YYEEEE. The CDR3 protein is CASSPGTSGRTGWLTQYF. As DNA, the CDR3 is TGTGCCAGCAGCCCCGGGACTAGCGGGAGGACCGGGTGGTTAACGCAGTATTTT. Filled out from reference TRBV5-6 and TRBJ2-3, the complete variable domain reads DAGVTQSPTHLIKTRGQQVTLRCSPKSGHDTVSWYQQALGQGPQFIFQYYEEEERQRGNFPDRFSGHQFPNYSSELNVNALLLGDSALYLCASSPGTSGRTGWLTQYFGPGTRLTVL.

This clone appeared a few times. The V call is TRBV4-2, the J call TRBJ1-2, with D tentatively TRBD1 (5 bases). Germline V gene lookup returns CDR1 LGHNA and CDR2 YNFKEQ. CDR3 length: 15 amino acids. V was clipped by 2 bases and J by 4 bases, with 14 bases between them. The CDR3 region has the DNA TGTGCCAGCAGCCAAACGGACACTCAGGTCTATGGCTACACCTTC. Translation gives CASSQTDTQVYGYTF.

This clone was counted a few times. The V call is TRBV2, the J call TRBJ1-1; D call uncertain. The CDR3 contains 15 residues. Germline V gene sequence: CDR1 SNHLY, CDR2 FYNNEI. V dropped 0 bases and J dropped 0 bases, with 8 bases sitting between them. The DNA for the CDR3 is TGTGCCAGCAGTGAAGCGCAGGTCGTGAACACTGAAGCTTTCTTT. Translating it yields CASSEAQVVNTEAFF.

DNA for the CDR3: TGCGCCAGCCGTTTAGGAGGGGATGAAAAACTGTTTTTT. It encodes CASRLGGDEKLFF. This chain connects TRBV5-1 to TRBJ1-4; D is perhaps TRBD1 (5 bases). The CDR3 contains 13 residues. Trimming took off 7 bases at V and 6 bases at J, with 13 bases between the two ends. Germline assignment: CDR1 SGHRS and CDR2 YFSETQ. Looking up the rest from reference TRBV5-1 and TRBJ1-4 gives the full variable domain: KAGVTQTPRYLIKTRGQQVTLSCSPISGHRSVSWYQQTPGQGLQFLFEYFSETQRNKGNFPGRFSGRQFSNSRSEMNVSTLELGDSALYLCASRLGGDEKLFFGSGTQLSVL.

The V call is TRBV6-5, the J call TRBJ2-1; D is perhaps TRBD2 (5 bases). The germline gives CDR1 MNHEY, CDR2 SVGAGI. Deletions cut 5 bases from V and 7 bases from J, with 18 bases between. The CDR3 covers 15 residues. This chain's CDR3 is CASSPLPTRGNEQFF. The CDR3 DNA is TGTGCCAGCAGTCCCCTCCCCACGAGAGGGAATGAGCAGTTCTTC.

CDR3 protein: CAWSGSGRETQYF. DNA of the CDR3: TGTGCCTGGAGTGGTAGCGGGAGGGAGACCCAGTACTTC. J is TRBJ2-5 and V is TRBV30; the match to TRBD2 covers 10 bases. J lost 5 bases, V lost 1 base, and 1 base had no gene match. The germline gives CDR1 GTSNPN, CDR2 SVGIG (reference sequence). The CDR3 sequence is 13 residues long.

This chain connects TRBV30 to TRBJ2-1; possibly TRBD2 for D (6 bases). Deletions cut 1 base from V and 8 bases from J, with 12 bases between. The germline CDR1 and CDR2 sequences are GTSNPN and SVGIG (reference sequence). The CDR3 has 13 amino acids. The CDR3 nucleotides read TGTGCCTGGAGTGGAGGGAGGAGGTATGAGCAGTTCTTC. This translates into CAWSGGRRYEQFF.

This chain connects TRBV5-6 to TRBJ2-5; 7 bases are shared with TRBD2. Germline values: CDR1 SGHDT, CDR2 YYEEEE. CDR3 length: 15 amino acids. J lost 2 bases, V lost 3 bases, and 7 bases had no gene match. CDR3 protein: CASSSGPSGQETQYF. The CDR3 nucleotides read TGTGCCAGCAGCTCCGGCCCTAGCGGACAAGAGACCCAGTACTTC.

The rearrangement uses TRBV20-1 and TRBJ2-1, with D uncertain. The CDR3 consists of 11 residues. V was trimmed by 5 bases and J by 8 bases, leaving 10 bases between them. Germline CDR1 DFQATT, CDR2 SNEGSKA (reference sequence). The CDR3: CSAQHGYEQFF. The CDR3 DNA is TGCAGTGCTCAGCATGGGTATGAGCAGTTCTTC.

The chain employs TRBV28 and TRBJ1-2, with a weak D call TRBD1 (6 bases). Per germline, CDR1 MDHEN and CDR2 SYDVKM. The CDR3 totals 15 residues. Trimming took 2 bases from V and 8 from J, leaving 18 bases between them. CDR3 in amino acids: CASSLPTGGARGYTF. In DNA form, the CDR3 reads TGTGCCAGCAGTTTACCAACCGGGGGCGCGCGGGGCTACACCTTC.

The chain has TRBV6-6 and TRBJ2-7, with 9 positions matching TRBD1. The CDR3 loop spans 15 amino acids. Germline V gene sequence: CDR1 MNHNY, CDR2 SVGAGI (reference sequence). V lost 4 bases, J lost 6 bases, and 10 bases stayed unmatched. The CDR3 DNA sequence: TGTGCCAGCAGTTCCTACGGGACAGGGTTGGCCGAGCAGTACTTC. This sequence encodes CASSSYGTGLAEQYF.

In this sample, this clone turned up a few times. CDR3 protein: CASTRPGSPNTGELFF. CDR3 in DNA: TGTGCCAGTACCCGACCGGGGAGCCCCAACACCGGGGAGCTGTTTTTT. The V call is TRBV19, the J call TRBJ2-2; tentative D call: TRBD2 (5 bases). CDR3 length: 16 amino acids. V was clipped by 7 bases and J by 2 bases, with 17 bases between them. Per germline, CDR1 LNHDA and CDR2 SQIVND (reference sequence).

This chain links TRBV29-1 with TRBJ2-1; TRBD1 matches 10 bases. The CDR3 loop spans 15 amino acids. Looked up from germline, CDR1 is SQVTM and CDR2 is ANQGSEA. V lost 2 bases, J lost 8 bases, and 9 bases stayed unmatched. CDR3 in amino acids: CSVEPRQGARYEQFF. The CDR3 nucleotides read TGCAGCGTTGAACCTCGACAGGGGGCGCGCTATGAGCAGTTCTTC.

This sequence joins TRBV6-6 and TRBJ2-5; D is uncertain. This CDR3 region has 14 residues. The V end was cut by 2 bases, the J end by 5 bases, with 12 bases between. CDR1 and CDR2 (germline): MNHNY, SVGAGI (reference sequence). The CDR3 sequence is CASSYPQTPETQYF. The CDR3 nucleotides are TGTGCCAGCAGTTACCCACAGACGCCCGAGACCCAGTACTTC.

The rearrangement links TRBV5-6 to TRBJ1-2; perhaps TRBD1 as D (5 bases). V was cut by 5 bases and J by 7 bases, with 18 bases left in between. Per the germline V gene, CDR1 is SGHDT and CDR2 is YYEEEE. The CDR3 totals 14 residues. CDR3 DNA sequence: TGTGCCAGCAGTGTCCAGGGAGTAGAGGCTGGCTACACCTTC. It encodes CASSVQGVEAGYTF. Filled out from reference TRBV5-6 and TRBJ1-2, the complete variable domain reads DAGVTQSPTHLIKTRGQQVTLRCSPKSGHDTVSWYQQALGQGPQFIFQYYEEEERQRGNFPDRFSGHQFPNYSSELNVNALLLGDSALYLCASSVQGVEAGYTFGSGTRLTVV.

V usage is TRBV9 and J usage is TRBJ1-2; D not certain. CDR3 size: 16 residues. Germline V CDR1 and CDR2: SGDLS, YYNGEE. V shed 0 bases and J shed 4 bases, with 16 bases lying between them. CDR3 sequence reads: CASSVGISTASYGYTF. The CDR3 DNA sequence: TGTGCCAGCAGCGTAGGGATCTCCACAGCGTCCTATGGCTACACCTTC.

J is TRBJ2-1 and V is TRBV30; tentatively, D is TRBD2 (5 bases). This CDR3 has 13 amino acids. Per the germline V gene, CDR1 is GTSNPN and CDR2 is SVGIG (reference sequence). The germline V and J ends were trimmed by 0 bases and 9 bases, with 12 bases remaining between them. CDR3 sequence reads: CAWSVLVWGEQFF. The CDR3 DNA reads TGTGCCTGGAGTGTACTAGTATGGGGTGAGCAGTTCTTC. Filled out from reference TRBV30 and TRBJ2-1, the complete variable domain reads SQTIHQWPATLVQPVGSPLSLECTVEGTSNPNLYWYRQAAGRGLQLLFYSVGIGQISSEVPQNLSASRPQDRQFILSSKKLLLSDSGFYLCAWSVLVWGEQFFGPGTRLTVL.

The chain is built from TRBV5-4 and TRBJ1-3; a weak D match, TRBD1 (6 bases). The CDR3 runs to 15 residues. Trimming shortened V by 4 bases and J by 0 bases, and 11 bases separated the two germline ends. Germline CDR1 SGHNT, CDR2 YYREEE (reference sequence). The CDR3 region is CASSEGGNSGNTIYF. For the CDR3, the DNA is TGTGCCAGCAGCGAGGGGGGAAACTCTGGAAACACCATATATTTT. The full variable domain, rest sourced from reference TRBV5-4 and TRBJ1-3, is ETGVTQSPTHLIKTRGQQVTLRCSSQSGHNTVSWYQQALGQGPQFIFQYYREEENGRGNFPPRFSGLQFPNYSSELNVNALELDDSALYLCASSEGGNSGNTIYFGEGSWLTVV.

The genes are TRBV5-6 and TRBJ2-1; 7 nucleotides line up with TRBD1. Per germline, CDR1 SGHDT and CDR2 YYEEEE. The junction had 14 bases not matched to a gene; V was cut back by 4 bases and J by 7 bases. The length of the CDR3 is 16 residues. For the CDR3, the DNA is TGTGCCAGCAGCAATATAGGGGGCTTCGGGTTTAATGAGCAGTTCTTC. Translation: CASSNIGGFGFNEQFF.

J is TRBJ2-6 and V is TRBV4-3; 7 bases line up with TRBD2. Per the germline V gene, CDR1 is LGHNA and CDR2 is YSLEER. V lost 0 bases, J lost 0 bases, and 11 bases stayed unmatched. This CDR3 has 20 amino acids. The CDR3 loop is CASSQDTFRGVGSGANVLTF. The CDR3 nucleotides read TGCGCCAGCAGCCAAGATACCTTCCGGGGGGTGGGCTCTGGGGCCAACGTCCTGACTTTC.

This clone was counted a single time. This rearrangement joins TRBV2 to TRBJ1-5, with D uncertain. V dropped 6 bases and J dropped 8 bases, with 14 bases sitting between them. CDR3 length: 13 residues. The V gene's germline CDR1 is SNHLY and CDR2 FYNNEI. The CDR3 sequence is CASRALEGEPQHF. The CDR3 DNA reads as TGTGCCAGCAGGGCCCTGGAGGGAGAGCCCCAGCATTTT.

The J gene is TRBJ1-2, the V gene TRBV7-8; D is unresolved. This CDR3 has 13 residues. Trimming took off 5 bases at V and 5 bases at J, with 12 bases between the two ends. Germline values: CDR1 SGHVS, CDR2 FQNEAQ. CDR3 amino acids: CASSENAGYGYTF. The CDR3 DNA is TGTGCCAGCAGCGAGAACGCCGGGTATGGCTACACCTTC.

The chain recombines TRBV7-3 with TRBJ1-2; D may be TRBD1 (5 bases). Germline lookup yields CDR1 SGHTA and CDR2 FQGTGA. V was shortened by 5 bases and J by 5 bases, with 15 bases between the two germline ends. The CDR3 has 14 amino acids. CDR3 nucleotide sequence: TGTGCCAGCAGCCCAGGGACGGGACCTTATGGCTACACCTTC. It specifies CASSPGTGPYGYTF.

CDR3 sequence reads: CASRQGRNSYNEQFF. DNA of the CDR3: TGTGCCAGTAGGCAGGGACGGAACTCCTACAATGAGCAGTTCTTC. This chain connects TRBV19 to TRBJ2-1, with D possibly called TRBD1 or TRBD2 (5 bases each). Trimming shortened V by 6 bases and J by 0 bases, and 12 bases separated the two germline ends. The CDR3 covers 15 residues. The germline CDR1 and CDR2 sequences are LNHDA and SQIVND (reference sequence).

V is TRBV7-3 and J is TRBJ2-5; no definite D call. Trimming pared 2 bases from V and 3 bases from J, leaving 4 bases between. The CDR3 has 12 residues. Germline values: CDR1 SGHTA, CDR2 FQGTGA. CDR3 residues: CASSLGEETQYF. CDR3 bases: TGTGCCAGCAGCTTAGGGGAAGAGACCCAGTACTTC.

The sample holds a few counts of this clone. In the same sample, other DNA sequences code for this CDR3. DNA of the CDR3: TGTGCCAGCAGCAAAACCACCGGGGAGCTGTTTTTT. Encoded protein: CASSKTTGELFF. The gene calls are TRBV28 and TRBJ2-2; D call uncertain. The CDR3 is made up of 12 amino acids. Between the trimmed V and J ends, which lost 6 bases and 4 bases, there was a span of 6 bases. Germline-derived CDR1 and CDR2 are MDHEN and SYDVKM.

The chain recombines TRBV28 with TRBJ2-5; perhaps TRBD2 as D (6 bases). The CDR3 spans 13 residues. V was shortened by 6 bases and J by 8 bases, with 16 bases between the two germline ends. The germline gives CDR1 MDHEN, CDR2 SYDVKM. CDR3 nucleotides: TGTGCCAGCAGCTTTCTGACCGGGGGAACCCAGTACTTC. It specifies CASSFLTGGTQYF.

The chain carries TRBV5-4 and TRBJ1-1, with 7 bases that match TRBD1. From germline, CDR1 is SGHNT and CDR2 YYREEE (reference sequence). The CDR3 is 14 amino acids. The V segment lost 5 bases and the J segment 6 bases; nucleotides outside the gene matches: 10. The CDR3 DNA follows: TGTGCCAGCAGATATGAGACAGGGCTTGCTGAAGCTTTCTTT. It yields the protein CASRYETGLAEAFF.